The 17 T cell receptor beta chains below come from one sample, sequenced in a study of PD-1 blockade in classical Hodgkin lymphoma. The protocol was immunoSEQ multiplex PCR, while the TCRdb copy is restricted to in-frame clones and leaves out a portion. The sample lists some 10,000 clones; 65% to 85% were seen once. Noted time point: cycle 4 day 1 (C4D1), after less than 7 weeks of nivolumab. With no exception, relapse followed autologous stem cell transplantation in all patients, and brentuximab vedotin exposure varied. With magnetic negative selection, CD4+ T cells were purified from PBMCs that had been thawed. The specimen comprised CD4+ T cells from blood, sampled before the fourth cycle of nivolumab. The receptors derive from a human donor with classical Hodgkin lymphoma.

The CDR3 protein is CASSEATGQWKNTEAFF. The CDR3 DNA is TGTGCCAGCAGTGAAGCCACAGGACAGTGGAAGAACACTGAAGCTTTCTTT. This chain connects TRBV2 to TRBJ1-1; D is possibly TRBD1 (6 bases). The length of the CDR3 is 17 residues. The germline CDR1 and CDR2 sequences are SNHLY and FYNNEI. The V and J ends lost 0 bases and 1 base respectively, with 15 bases between them.

This chain joins TRBV6-5 and TRBJ1-1; 8 positions agree with TRBD1. Trimming took 7 bases from V and 1 from J; bases not matched to a gene: 8. CDR1 is MNHEY, CDR2 SVGAGI, per germline. The CDR3 runs to 15 residues. The CDR3 bases are TGTGCCAGCAATACAGCGGGGACAGGGAACACTGAAGCTTTCTTT. This translates into CASNTAGTGNTEAFF.

This sequence joins TRBV19 and TRBJ2-3; 8 nucleotides match TRBD2. The CDR3 covers 16 residues. Germline trimming cut 7 bases from V and 5 bases from J; bases unmatched to any gene: 14. Per the germline V gene, CDR1 is LNHDA and CDR2 is SQIVND (reference sequence). The CDR3 region is CASTSLAGGTRDTQYF. The CDR3 DNA is TGTGCCAGTACCTCGCTTGCGGGAGGTACCCGAGATACGCAGTATTTT. The full variable domain, its missing parts supplied by reference TRBV19 and TRBJ2-3, is DGGITQSPKYLFRKEGQNVTLSCEQNLNHDAMYWYRQDPGQGLRLIYYSQIVNDFQKGDIAEGYSVSREKKESFPLTVTSAQKNPTAFYLCASTSLAGGTRDTQYFGPGTRLTVL.

This chain connects TRBV7-6 to TRBJ1-5; a possible D gene is TRBD1 (6 bases). V lost 5 bases to trimming and J lost 6 bases, with 14 bases between them. The germline V gene has CDR1 SGHVS and CDR2 FNYEAQ. The CDR3 has 14 amino acids. The CDR3 sequence: CASSPGRGVQPQHF. CDR3 in DNA: TGTGCCAGCAGCCCTGGGAGGGGGGTTCAGCCCCAGCATTTT.

The chain recombines TRBV5-1 with TRBJ1-6; possible D gene TRBD1, 6 bases. The CDR3 is 14 amino acids. Trimming cost V 4 bases and J 6 bases, with 11 bases left between them. Germline values: CDR1 SGHRS, CDR2 YFSETQ. DNA of the CDR3: TGCGCCAGCAGCAAAACAGGGAGTAATTCACCCCTCCACTTT. Translating gives CASSKTGSNSPLHF.

V and J are TRBV6-5 and TRBJ2-7, with D perhaps being TRBD1 or TRBD2 (7 bases each). With 2 bases removed from V and 0 bases from J, the gap between germline ends came to 11 bases. Germline V lookup: CDR1 MNHEY, CDR2 SVGAGI. CDR3 length: 15 amino acids. CDR3 sequence: CASSYLRGGSYEQYF. CDR3 nucleotides: TGTGCCAGCAGTTACCTCAGGGGGGGCTCCTACGAGCAGTACTTC.

The chain uses TRBV28 and TRBJ2-1; a possible D gene is TRBD1 (7 bases). The CDR3 runs to 12 residues. The ends were cut back, 5 bases at V and 9 bases at J, with 11 bases in the middle. Germline-derived CDR1 and CDR2 are MDHEN and SYDVKM. The chain's CDR3 is CASSLQGGEQFF. DNA of the CDR3: TGTGCCAGCAGTCTGCAGGGGGGTGAGCAGTTCTTC.

The chain is built from TRBV2 and TRBJ2-1; 7 bases fit TRBD1. Per germline, CDR1 SNHLY and CDR2 FYNNEI. The trim removed 6 bases at V and 4 bases at J, leaving 12 bases unmatched. This CDR3 is built from 16 residues. CDR3 sequence reads: CASRETGQSFYNEQFF. The CDR3 DNA follows: TGTGCCAGCAGAGAAACGGGACAGTCCTTTTACAATGAGCAGTTCTTC. Looking up the rest from reference TRBV2 and TRBJ2-1 gives the full variable domain: EPEVTQTPSHQVTQMGQEVILRCVPISNHLYFYWYRQILGQKVEFLVSFYNNEISEKSEIFDDQFSVERPDGSNFTLKIRSTKLEDSAMYFCASRETGQSFYNEQFFGPGTRLTVL.

V and J are TRBV7-2 and TRBJ2-7, with D possibly being TRBD1 or TRBD2 (6 bases each). V lost 5 bases and J lost 7, with 21 bases in between. CDR3 length: 15 amino acids. Germline V gene sequence: CDR1 SGHTA, CDR2 FQGNSA. CDR3 nucleotides: TGTGCCAGCAGCCTCCTGTGGGGGGCATCGGAGGAGCAGTACTTC. Translation gives CASSLLWGASEEQYF.

The J gene is TRBJ2-5, the V gene TRBV5-1; D perhaps matches TRBD1 (6 bases). V was shortened by 1 base and J by 5 bases, with 12 bases between the two germline ends. CDR1 and CDR2 from the germline V gene are SGHRS and YFSETQ. The CDR3 is 14 residues long. The CDR3: CASSLRGSGETQYF. In DNA form, the CDR3 reads TGCGCCAGCAGCTTGAGGGGGTCCGGGGAGACCCAGTACTTC.

This clone was recorded once. This chain joins TRBV2 and TRBJ1-5; D not certain. V lost 3 bases, J lost 1 base, and 7 bases lay in between. CDR3 length equals 14 residues. Germline CDR1 SNHLY, CDR2 FYNNEI. The CDR3 sequence is CASSERVSNQPQHF. CDR3 in DNA: TGTGCCAGCAGTGAGAGGGTGAGCAATCAGCCCCAGCATTTT.

This chain uses TRBV11-3 with TRBJ2-6; TRBD1 is a possible D gene (6 bases). V lost 5 bases, J lost 1 base, and 9 bases lay in between. Per germline, CDR1 SGHNT and CDR2 YENEEA. CDR3 length equals 15 residues. The CDR3 DNA is TGTGCCAGCAGCCCAGGGGATTCTGGGGCCAACGTCCTGACTTTC. This encodes CASSPGDSGANVLTF.

The V and J genes are TRBV5-5 and TRBJ1-6; possibly TRBD1 for D (5 bases). Germline lookup yields CDR1 SGHKS and CDR2 YYEKEE (reference sequence). V was trimmed by 4 bases and J by 10 bases, leaving 15 bases between them. There are 14 residues in the CDR3. The CDR3 loop reads CASSPGGMRSPLHF. For the CDR3, the DNA is TGTGCCAGCAGCCCGGGGGGGATGAGGTCACCCCTCCACTTT.

The chain couples TRBV28 to TRBJ2-5; D is ambiguous. Germline-derived CDR1 and CDR2 are MDHEN and SYDVKM. The V and J ends lost 3 bases and 1 base respectively, with 0 bases between them. This CDR3 is built from 11 residues. The CDR3 DNA sequence: TGTGCCAGCAGTTTCCAAGAGACCCAGTACTTC. It codes for CASSFQETQYF.

The V call is TRBV5-1, the J call TRBJ2-3; D not certain. Germline values: CDR1 SGHRS, CDR2 YFSETQ. V was shortened by 2 bases and J by 6 bases, with 10 bases between the two germline ends. The CDR3 is made up of 13 amino acids. Here the CDR3 DNA reads TGCGCCAGCAGCTTTATCGCGAGGGATACGCAGTATTTT. Its protein product is CASSFIARDTQYF.

The CDR3 bases are TGTGCCATCAGTGCAAGCCAAGGACAGGGTCAGACAGATACGCAGTATTTT. Translation: CAISASQGQGQTDTQYF. The chain has TRBV10-3 and TRBJ2-3; 8 bases agree with TRBD1. The trim removed 4 bases at V and 3 bases at J, leaving 12 bases unmatched. Germline CDR1 is ENHRY and CDR2 is SYGVKD. This CDR3 has 17 residues.

The rearrangement joins TRBV7-2 to TRBJ2-7, with TRBD2 matching over 8 bases. This CDR3 is built from 15 residues. Germline V gene lookup returns CDR1 SGHTA and CDR2 FQGNSA. The ends lost 7 bases at V and 2 bases at J; junction bases unmatched: 10. The CDR3 DNA follows: TGTGCCAGCACCAACGTGGGACTAGGGGCCTACGAGCAGTACTTC. This codes for CASTNVGLGAYEQYF.